This section outlines one T cell receptor (beta chain) sequence together with its context. This record belongs to a study of blood T cell repertoires in COVID-19. Study details: Spain, Italy and the United States supplied samples that represented acute and convalescent COVID-19.

Assay: immunoSEQ multiplex PCR; the TCRdb copy retains only in-frame clones and omits some. The repertoire holds approximately 200,000 clones, over 75% seen once, with 7% to 7.5% in the top ten. Residents of about two dozen US areas, aged about 18 to 89 years, made up the participants. CDR3 length: 13 residues. V dropped 4 bases and J dropped 6; count of bases not matched to a gene: 5. Germline lookup yields CDR1 SGHDN and CDR2 FVKESK. The material sequenced was PBMCs or T cells enriched from blood (not recorded which). This sequence was found in a man between 25 and 39 years old in a cohort exposed to, infected with or recovered from COVID-19 (not recorded which). The chain joins TRBV14 to TRBJ2-7; TRBD2 matches 8 bases. CDR3 DNA: TGTGCCAGCAGCCTCGGGAGGGTAGGCGAGCAGTACTTC. This translates into CASSLGRVGEQYF.